Sequencing of this T cell receptor (beta chain) was carried out in a study of CD8 T cells in cerebrospinal fluid in Alzheimer's disease. TCRdb re-called the 10x single-cell sequencing reads and gives one entry per CDR3 protein, without DNA. Here the sample table reports around 1,700 distinct CDR3 sequences. This clonotype registers medium-sized by frequency. The length of the CDR3 is 17 residues. Per the germline V gene, CDR1 is MGHRA and CDR2 is YSYEKL. The origin of this receptor is a human donor with mild cognitive impairment. Sequencing was carried out using cerebrospinal fluid. This chain joins TRBV4-1 and TRBJ2-3; the TRBD1 assignment by TCRdb is unverifiable without DNA. The CDR3 protein is CASSHATTGGSTDTQYF.